The present entry profiles one T cell receptor (beta chain) with its context. Its antigen remains unknown. The record originates from a study of T-cell memory formation after mild COVID-19. Study-wide results and limits: Chiefly within CM and EM were the contracting CD4+ clones; CD8+ ones were within EMRA.

Barcoded TCR alpha and TCR beta cDNA libraries with UMIs came from 5'RACE using constant-segment primers. TCRdb analysed the 5' RACE reads with MiXCR anew, one entry per CDR3 protein. The sample includes about 470,000 distinct CDR3 sequences, roughly 25% of them seen just once. The TCR originated in an adult woman who had mild COVID-19 (a few samples of this study predate the infection). Cell type and time point are not known. The sequencing input was PBMCs or a T cell subset sorted from them (not recorded which).

CDR3 nucleotides: TGTGCCAGCAGCGTAGAAGGGACAGGGATGGCCACTGAAGCTTTCTTT. This encodes CASSVEGTGMATEAFF. The chain couples TRBV9 to TRBJ1-1, with 9 bases matching TRBD1. In germline, CDR1 is SGDLS, CDR2 YYNGEE. The trim removed 0 bases at V and 4 bases at J, leaving 7 bases unmatched. The CDR3 spans 16 residues.